A selection of T cell receptor beta chains follows, all from one sample in a study of cytomegalovirus exposure and HLA in healthy donors. The repertoire was sequenced with immunoSEQ multiplex PCR; TCRdb's copy has only in-frame clones and lacks some. The table has around 190,000 clones, around 86% seen once. The specimen sequenced was PBMCs. These receptor sequences come from a woman in her late teens or twenties in good health and CMV-seronegative. Each CDR3 is given with its conserved first and last residue. A D gene is named only where the DNA matches it firmly. The size entry is marked missing in some rows and otherwise reads once, few, many or a size class.

clone size	V gene	D gene	J gene	CDR3 length	CDR3 protein	CDR3 DNA
.	TRBV11-2	.	TRBJ1-1	15	CASSSVKGRVTEAFF	TGTGCCAGCAGCTCTGTGAAGGGCAGGGTCACTGAAGCTTTCTTT
.	TRBV29-1	TRBD1	TRBJ2-3	13	CSVDPQGADTQYF	TGCAGCGTTGATCCCCAGGGGGCAGATACGCAGTATTTT
.	TRBV30	.	TRBJ2-5	15	CAWGTGGSRGETQYF	TGTGCCTGGGGGACCGGGGGATCAAGGGGAGAGACCCAGTACTTC
.	TRBV18	TRBD1	TRBJ2-7	15	CASSPEDRLTYEQYF	TGTGCCAGCTCACCAGAGGACAGGTTGACTTACGAGCAGTACTTC
.	TRBV30	TRBD1	TRBJ2-7	11	CAYRTGHEQYF	TGTGCCTACAGGACAGGGCACGAGCAGTACTTC
.	TRBV9	TRBD2	TRBJ2-7	17	CASSQSASGSSPYEQYF	TGTGCCAGCAGTCAAAGCGCTAGCGGGAGCTCCCCCTACGAGCAGTACTTC
once	TRBV27	TRBD2	TRBJ2-2	17	CASRSTGTSGITGELFF	TGTGCCAGCAGGTCTACCGGGACTAGCGGGATTACCGGGGAGCTGTTTTTT
.	TRBV21-1	.	TRBJ2-7	19	CASSKSQQGGTGSSYEQYF	TGTGCCAGCAGCAAATCTCAACAGGGTGGGACGGGGAGCTCCTACGAGCAGTACTTC
once	TRBV2	.	TRBJ1-4	16	CASSEAIGATNEKLFF	TGTGCCAGCAGTGAAGCGATCGGAGCAACTAATGAAAAACTGTTTTTT
.	TRBV28	.	TRBJ2-7	14	CASSLWGDGYEQYF	TGTGCCAGCAGTTTATGGGGAGATGGTTACGAGCAGTACTTC
few	TRBV29-1	TRBD1	TRBJ1-5	13	CSVAQGAYQPQHF	TGCAGCGTGGCGCAGGGGGCCTATCAGCCCCAGCATTTT
.	TRBV30	.	TRBJ2-5	11	CACLGVETQYF	TGTGCCTGCTTAGGAGTAGAGACCCAGTACTTC
.	TRBV9	.	TRBJ2-7	14	CASSVEGNRYEQYF	TGTGCCAGCAGCGTCGAGGGAAATCGCTACGAGCAGTACTTC
.	TRBV10-2	TRBD1	TRBJ1-2	13	CASTGTANYGYTF	TGCGCCAGCACGGGGACAGCCAACTATGGCTACACCTTC
.	TRBV7-7	.	TRBJ2-5	17	CASSLGGGGYPQETQYF	TGTGCCAGCAGCCTAGGGGGGGGCGGATACCCACAAGAGACCCAGTACTTC